These T cell receptor beta chains were read from a single sample in a study of early stage breast cancer tumors. TCRdb's table, derived via immunoSEQ multiplex PCR, lists solely in-frame clones and lacks some. Among around 28,000 clones listed, roughly 78% were seen once. The sample comprised blood. The source is a person between 60 and 69 years old with breast cancer. CDR3s include the opening cysteine and the closing phenylalanine or tryptophan. The order of the fields is D gene, clone size, J gene, V gene, CDR3 length, CDR3 DNA, CDR3 protein. D genes are given only for firm matches. Rows may omit the clone size; those that give it use once, few, many or a size class.

D: TRBD1; size: few; J: TRBJ1-1; V: TRBV6-6; length: 12; DNA: TGTGCCAGCAGCCATGGACAGGGGGAGGCTTTCTTT; CDR3: CASSHGQGEAFF
D: -; size: few; J: TRBJ1-1; V: TRBV4-2; length: 15; DNA: TGTGCCAGCAGCCAAGATCGCGGGAAAAACACTGAAGCTTTCTTT; CDR3: CASSQDRGKNTEAFF
D: TRBD1; size: -; J: TRBJ2-1; V: TRBV28; length: 16; DNA: TGTGCCAGCAGTCTACCGGGACAGGGACTAAACAATGAGCAGTTCTTC; CDR3: CASSLPGQGLNNEQFF
D: -; size: -; J: TRBJ2-7; V: TRBV11-2; length: 12; DNA: TGTGCCAGCAGCTCGGAGGGCTTCGAGCAGTACTTC; CDR3: CASSSEGFEQYF
D: TRBD1; size: -; J: TRBJ2-7; V: TRBV9; length: 13; DNA: TGTGCCAGCAGCACGGGACAGTCCTACGAGCAGTACTTC; CDR3: CASSTGQSYEQYF
D: -; size: -; J: TRBJ1-3; V: TRBV18; length: 16; DNA: TGTGCCAGCTCACCACGGGAGGGGCTGTCTGGAAACACCATATATTTT; CDR3: CASSPREGLSGNTIYF
D: TRBD1; size: -; J: TRBJ2-7; V: TRBV6-1; length: 14; DNA: TGTGCCAGCGAACTTGGACAGGCCACCTACGAGCAGTACTTC; CDR3: CASELGQATYEQYF
D: TRBD2; size: -; J: TRBJ2-1; V: TRBV9; length: 17; DNA: TGTGCCAGCAGCGCCCGAACAGCGGGGATTATGTACAATGAGCAGTTCTTC; CDR3: CASSARTAGIMYNEQFF
D: TRBD2; size: -; J: TRBJ2-7; V: TRBV4-3; length: 17; DNA: TGCGCCAGCAGCGGGTGGGCCGGGACTAGCGCGACCTACGAGCAGTACTTC; CDR3: CASSGWAGTSATYEQYF
D: -; size: once; J: TRBJ1-3; V: TRBV10-2; length: 16; DNA: TGCGCCAGCAGTACAACGCCCGACAGCTCTGGAAACACCATATATTTT; CDR3: CASSTTPDSSGNTIYF
D: -; size: -; J: TRBJ2-7; V: TRBV5-6; length: 15; DNA: TGTGCCAGCAGCTTGGGACAGGCCTACACCTACGAGCAGTACTTC; CDR3: CASSLGQAYTYEQYF
D: -; size: -; J: TRBJ2-1; V: TRBV9; length: 14; DNA: TGTGCCAGCAGCGTAGGGGGCCCCTACAATGAGCAGTTCTTC; CDR3: CASSVGGPYNEQFF
D: -; size: few; J: TRBJ1-1; V: TRBV7-8; length: 16; DNA: TGTGCCAGCAGCTTAACCCCATTGGGCCCGAACACTGAAGCTTTCTTT; CDR3: CASSLTPLGPNTEAFF
D: -; size: -; J: TRBJ2-1; V: TRBV5-1; length: 14; DNA: TGCGCCAGCAGCCTGGGGACTGGTTACAATGAGCAGTTCTTC; CDR3: CASSLGTGYNEQFF
D: -; size: -; J: TRBJ1-5; V: TRBV29-1; length: 13; DNA: TGCAGCGTTGAGGGGGGGATCGGTCAGCCCCAGCATTTT; CDR3: CSVEGGIGQPQHF
D: -; size: -; J: TRBJ2-5; V: TRBV12-2; length: 16; DNA: TGTGCAAGTCGCAGCGGGACTAGTAATCATCAAGAGACCCAGTACTTC; CDR3: CASRSGTSNHQETQYF
D: -; size: -; J: TRBJ2-7; V: TRBV30; length: 14; DNA: TGTGCCTGGAGCGCGGTTTCCTCCCCCTACGAGCAGTACTTC; CDR3: CAWSAVSSPYEQYF
D: TRBD1; size: -; J: TRBJ1-2; V: TRBV19; length: 13; DNA: TGTGCCAGTTGGACCGGGACAGGGCACGGCTACACCTTC; CDR3: CASWTGTGHGYTF
D: TRBD2; size: -; J: TRBJ2-5; V: TRBV9; length: 13; DNA: TGTGCCAGCAGTAGCGGGTCCCAAGAGACCCAGTACTTC; CDR3: CASSSGSQETQYF
D: TRBD1; size: -; J: TRBJ1-4; V: TRBV11-2; length: 16; DNA: TGTGCCAGCAGGCAGGGACAGGGGGCCTTTAATGAAAAACTGTTTTTT; CDR3: CASRQGQGAFNEKLFF
D: -; size: -; J: TRBJ2-7; V: TRBV5-4; length: 14; DNA: TGTGCCAGCAGCTTGGCCGCAGGGGCCTACGAGCAGTACTTC; CDR3: CASSLAAGAYEQYF
D: -; size: -; J: TRBJ2-2; V: TRBV27; length: 18; DNA: TGTGCCAGCAGTTCCCTTTCCCGGGACTCGCATCACATGGCGGAGCTGTTTTTT; CDR3: CASSSLSRDSHHMAELFF
D: TRBD2; size: -; J: TRBJ2-7; V: TRBV11-2; length: 15; DNA: TGTGCCAGCAGCTTAGAGTCTAGCGGCACTTTCGAGCAGTACTTC; CDR3: CASSLESSGTFEQYF
D: -; size: -; J: TRBJ1-4; V: TRBV29-1; length: 14; DNA: TGCAGCGTTTACCAGGGCCTCCCTAATGAAAAACTGTTTTTT; CDR3: CSVYQGLPNEKLFF
D: -; size: once; J: TRBJ2-1; V: TRBV5-1; length: 16; DNA: TGCGCCAGCAGCTTGCAAGCCAGCGCCGCCTACAATGAGCAGTTCTTC; CDR3: CASSLQASAAYNEQFF
D: TRBD2; size: -; J: TRBJ2-7; V: TRBV29-1; length: 14; DNA: TGCAGCGTGGGCGGAGCGGGAGTGCCCTACGAGCAGTACTTC; CDR3: CSVGGAGVPYEQYF
D: -; size: once; J: TRBJ2-5; V: TRBV27; length: 15; DNA: TGTGCCAGCAGTTTTGGGGGGAATGAGGGAGAGACCCAGTACTTC; CDR3: CASSFGGNEGETQYF
D: TRBD1; size: -; J: TRBJ1-2; V: TRBV28; length: 18; DNA: TGTGCCACCCCCCTACGACAGGGCCCCTCTCCACATTCCTATGGCTACACCTTC; CDR3: CATPLRQGPSPHSYGYTF
D: -; size: -; J: TRBJ2-7; V: TRBV4-3; length: 14; DNA: TGCGCCAGCAGCCCGAACACGGGTCCCTACGAGCAGTACTTC; CDR3: CASSPNTGPYEQYF